This TCR beta chain is drawn from a study of T cell repertoires in cytomegalovirus infection. Across the study: An indication of both CMV infection and matching HLA type came from public TCR beta signatures.

Points on this clonotype: Antigen specificity is unknown.

MiXCR, applied by TCRdb to the reads, yields one record per CDR3 protein. The sample has hundreds of thousands of distinct CDR3 sequences, around a third seen once. CDR3 length: 12 amino acids. CDR1 is DFQATT, CDR2 SNEGSKA, per germline (reference sequence). V gave up 7 bases and J gave up 0 bases, with 8 bases separating them. Sequences were derived from cultured PBMCs, sampled from culture after CMV antigen stimulation. V and J are TRBV20-1 and TRBJ2-3; D gene unclear. This receptor was obtained from a human donor in good health (CMV status not recorded). Some clones in this sample may be carry-over from other donors' samples. This CDR3 is CSGLWSTDTQYF. The CDR3 coding sequence is TGCAGTGGACTGTGGAGCACAGATACGCAGTATTTT.